A single sample gave rise to the 8 T cell receptor beta chains below, sequenced in a study of T cell responses to AZD1222 COVID-19 vaccine. Assay used: immunoSEQ multiplex PCR; TCRdb lists only in-frame clones, some missing. The sample carries about 73,000 clones, around 88% recorded once. The sequences come from peripheral blood, collected on day 0 of AZD1222 vaccination. These receptors all come from an adult in good health.

The V call is TRBV7-9, the J call TRBJ1-2, with 9 bases identical to TRBD1. The trim removed 5 bases at V and 4 bases at J, leaving 5 bases unmatched. CDR3 size: 14 residues. Per germline, CDR1 SEHNR and CDR2 FQNEAQ (reference sequence). In DNA, the CDR3 is TGTGCCAGCAGCCCGGGACAGGGTCCCTATGGCTACACCTTC. This codes for CASSPGQGPYGYTF. The whole variable domain, filled in from reference TRBV7-9 and TRBJ1-2, reads DTGVSQNPRHKITKRGQNVTFRCDPISEHNRLYWYRQTLGQGPEFLTYFQNEAQLEKSRLLSDRFSAERPKGSFSTLEIQRTEQGDSAMYLCASSPGQGPYGYTFGSGTRLTVV.

The genes are TRBV10-3 and TRBJ2-1; 7 nucleotides align to TRBD1. The germline gives CDR1 ENHRY, CDR2 SYGVKD. The CDR3 contains 16 residues. Germline trimming cut 6 bases from V and 2 bases from J; bases unmatched to any gene: 10. The CDR3 nucleotides are TGTGCCATCAGAGAAAACAGGGGTGGTCCCTACAATGAGCAGTTCTTC. Its translation is CAIRENRGGPYNEQFF.

J is TRBJ1-1 and V is TRBV30; no reliable D call. Germline assignment: CDR1 GTSNPN and CDR2 SVGIG (reference sequence). This CDR3 spans 13 amino acids. V shed 1 base and J shed 4 bases, with 10 bases lying between them. This CDR3 is CAWSGGPATEAFF. CDR3 DNA sequence: TGTGCCTGGAGTGGAGGGCCCGCCACTGAAGCTTTCTTT. The variable domain in full, completed from reference TRBV30 and TRBJ1-1, reads SQTIHQWPATLVQPVGSPLSLECTVEGTSNPNLYWYRQAAGRGLQLLFYSVGIGQISSEVPQNLSASRPQDRQFILSSKKLLLSDSGFYLCAWSGGPATEAFFGQGTRLTVV.

The rearrangement uses TRBV19 and TRBJ2-3; 7 positions match TRBD2. Germline CDR1 LNHDA, CDR2 SQIVND (reference sequence). The V segment lost 2 bases and the J segment 0 bases; nucleotides outside the gene matches: 5. This CDR3 spans 16 amino acids. The CDR3 DNA is TGTGCCAGTAGTATAACGGGGGGTTCGAGCACAGATACGCAGTATTTT. Residues: CASSITGGSSTDTQYF.

This chain connects TRBV24-1 to TRBJ2-5; TRBD1 matches 11 bases. This CDR3 is 17 amino acids long. The germline CDR1 and CDR2 sequences are KGHDR and SFDVKD. V gave up 3 bases and J gave up 3 bases; unmatched junction bases: 8. The CDR3 bases are TGTGCCACCAGTGATAGGACAGGGGGCAATCGGAAAGAGACCCAGTACTTC. Translation gives CATSDRTGGNRKETQYF.

The J gene is TRBJ2-3, the V gene TRBV9; 8 bases are a match to TRBD2. Germline CDR1 is SGDLS and CDR2 is YYNGEE. The CDR3 length is 15 residues. Germline trimming cut 7 bases from V and 0 bases from J; bases unmatched to any gene: 7. The DNA of the CDR3 is TGTGCCAGCGTCCTAGGCGGGGGGAGCACAGATACGCAGTATTTT. Protein sequence: CASVLGGGSTDTQYF.

This chain connects TRBV10-3 to TRBJ1-2; no firm D call. V was trimmed by 3 bases and J by 14 bases, leaving 10 bases between them. CDR1 and CDR2 (germline): ENHRY, SYGVKD. The CDR3 is 10 amino acids. The CDR3, as DNA: TGTGCCATCAGTGACACCTCCCCAACCTTC. Protein sequence: CAISDTSPTF.

This chain connects TRBV5-1 to TRBJ1-2; TRBD1 aligns across 8 bases. Trimming took 5 bases from V and 7 from J; bases not matched to a gene: 10. CDR1 SGHRS and CDR2 YFSETQ come from the germline V gene. The CDR3 sequence is 14 residues long. The CDR3 region has the DNA TGCGCCAGCAGACCAGGGGGCGCAGAGGCTGGCTACACCTTC. Its translation: CASRPGGAEAGYTF.